The clone carrying this T cell receptor beta chain turned up a few times. The antigen is unknown. The PCR made use of 60 Vbeta and 13 Jbeta primers. Here immunoSEQ multiplex PCR was the method, and the copy in TCRdb shows in-frame clones only, minus some. This table holds about 120,000 clones, over 8.5% found once. These data belong to a study of cytomegalovirus exposure and HLA in healthy donors. General study points: Among TCR sequences, most were rare, though some public TCRs appeared in many donors. Presence/absence analyses treated sequencing depth as roughly uniform across donors. Specificity for CMV antigens was confirmed in vitro for a few of the CMV-associated chains.

The CDR3 is 15 amino acids. In germline, CDR1 is SGDLS, CDR2 YYNGEE. V was pared by 0 bases and J by 4 bases, with 4 bases of the junction left unmatched. Healthy bone marrow donors made up the donor group. Sequencing was performed on PBMCs. The receptor's source is a middle-aged woman in good health and CMV-seropositive. The chain has TRBV9 and TRBJ2-7; 10 bases line up with TRBD1. In nucleotides, the CDR3 is TGTGCCAGCAGCGTAGGACGGGACAGGGGTTACGAGCAGTACTTC. This codes for CASSVGRDRGYEQYF.